This is a list of T cell receptor beta chains from one sample in a study of CD8 T cells in ankylosing spondylitis. TCRdb itself ran the 5' RACE reads through MiXCR, one entry per CDR3 protein. The profile shows 200,000 or so distinct CDR3 sequences, 20% to 30% of them singletons. The specimen sequenced was blood, either unsorted or a sorted T cell fraction (not recorded which). The receptor set was obtained from a male donor with ankylosing spondylitis or in good health (not recorded which). CDR3s leave out the opening cysteine and the closing phenylalanine or tryptophan. A clone size is listed for some rows: how often the clone was seen (once, few, many), or a class if it is expanded.

abundance: few
v_gene: TRBV20-1
CDR3aa: SARDLLLDTQY

abundance: many
v_gene: TRBV11-2
CDR3aa: ASSFLAGGWETQY

abundance: NA
v_gene: TRBV3-1
CDR3aa: ASRGPYEQY

abundance: many
v_gene: TRBV28
CDR3aa: ASSFQGRQRF

abundance: NA
v_gene: TRBV20-1
CDR3aa: SASRGQGNTEAF

abundance: few
v_gene: TRBV14
CDR3aa: LRGAYDAF

abundance: many
v_gene: TRBV20-1
CDR3aa: SARGPRQGGADGYT

abundance: NA
v_gene: TRBV7-2
CDR3aa: ASSLIAGALYEQY

abundance: many
v_gene: TRBV7-2
CDR3aa: ASSLSSGSEQY

abundance: NA
v_gene: TRBV3-1
CDR3aa: ASSQEQGSTDTQY

abundance: many
v_gene: TRBV4-1
CDR3aa: ASSQGELRGEQF

abundance: NA
v_gene: TRBV6-1
CDR3aa: ASTRGYLGEQY

abundance: NA
v_gene: TRBV4-2
CDR3aa: ASSQGPQGSSETQY

abundance: NA
v_gene: TRBV29-1
CDR3aa: SVEEGGEQF

abundance: many
v_gene: TRBV4-1
CDR3aa: ASSQDDRGWDEQY

abundance: NA
v_gene: TRBV27
CDR3aa: ASRTPGLAGVVF

abundance: many
v_gene: TRBV7-3
CDR3aa: ASSQSGEQF

abundance: many
v_gene: TRBV18
CDR3aa: ASSRLAGVRSYNEQF

abundance: many
v_gene: TRBV12-3/TRBV12-4
CDR3aa: ASNRNGNTEAF

abundance: once
v_gene: TRBV10-3
CDR3aa: ATLEQGLDSPLH

abundance: few
v_gene: TRBV20-1
CDR3aa: SARDDRISTDTQY

abundance: NA
v_gene: TRBV29-1
CDR3aa: SVEEVNYGYT

abundance: NA
v_gene: TRBV7-2
CDR3aa: ASSLMDSQETQY

abundance: few
v_gene: TRBV6-9
CDR3aa: ASIGPVLAGELF

abundance: many
v_gene: TRBV5-1
CDR3aa: ASSQEKSGQGGAQY

abundance: many
v_gene: TRBV5-1
CDR3aa: ASSEQGAGEQY

abundance: NA
v_gene: TRBV6-1
CDR3aa: ASSLGLAVKETQY